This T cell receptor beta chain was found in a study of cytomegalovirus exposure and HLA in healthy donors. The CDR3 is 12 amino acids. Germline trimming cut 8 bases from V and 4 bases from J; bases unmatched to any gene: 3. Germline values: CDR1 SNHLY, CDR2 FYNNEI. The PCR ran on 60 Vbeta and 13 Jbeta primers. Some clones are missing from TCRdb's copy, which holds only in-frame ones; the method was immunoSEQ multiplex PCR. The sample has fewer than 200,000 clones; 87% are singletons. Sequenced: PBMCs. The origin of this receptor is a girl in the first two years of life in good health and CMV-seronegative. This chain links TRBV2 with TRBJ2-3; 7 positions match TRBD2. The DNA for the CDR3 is TGTGCCAGCGCGGGAGACGCAGATACGCAGTATTTT. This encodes CASAGDADTQYF.